This TCR beta chain is drawn from a study of blood T cells in healthy people across ages. Study-wide findings and caveats: There were more naive CD4+ cells and higher diversity in long-lived donors than in aged donors. A strong correlation was seen between TCR beta diversity and naive T cell percentage.

As to this clonotype: The target antigen is unknown.

There were at least 5.5 micrograms of total RNA extracted from every sample. V lost 6 bases to trimming and J lost 5 bases, with 20 bases between them. CDR3 length: 16 residues. Germline V CDR1 and CDR2: MNHNY, SVGAGI (reference sequence). Combining a sample-barcoded 5' primer with a J-beta primer mix, a second PCR ran for roughly 6 to 12 cycles. TCRdb fed the 5' RACE reads into MiXCR, producing one record per CDR3 protein. The sample carries 750,000 to 950,000 distinct CDR3 sequences, roughly 53% recorded once. Sequenced sample: blood. The gene calls are TRBV6-6 and TRBJ2-4, with D tentatively TRBD1 or TRBD2 (5 bases each). The receptor was derived from a man older than 75 in good health. CDR3: CASSPQTEGTQNIQYF. The CDR3 DNA is TGTGCCAGCAGCCCCCAGACAGAGGGCACCCAAAACATTCAGTACTTC.